The rows below give T cell receptor beta chains drawn from one sample of a study of response to subunit inactivated influenza vaccine. TCRdb analysed the RT-PCR reads with MiXCR anew, one entry per CDR3 protein. The top ten clones hold around 12% of a sample with about 520,000 distinct CDR3 sequences, approximately 7.2% of them seen once. The material was PBMCs from blood, obtained around 25 months after vaccination. Source of these receptors: a man in his fifties or sixties who received an inactivated influenza vaccine. The CDR3 runs from the conserved cysteine through the conserved F or W. A D gene is named only where the DNA matches it firmly. Rows may omit the clone size; those that give it use once, few, many or a size class.

j_gene | d_gene | abundance | v_gene | CDR3nt | CDR3aa
TRBJ2-7 | . | . | TRBV28 | TGTGCCAGCAGTGAAGTAGGGGGGCCGAGCTCCTACGAGCAGTACTTC | CASSEVGGPSSYEQYF
TRBJ2-7 | . | few | TRBV30 | TGTGCCTGGAGTGTAGCAGGTGACTCCTGGGAGCAGTACTTC | CAWSVAGDSWEQYF
TRBJ1-3 | . | few | TRBV11-2 | TGTGCCAGCAGCTTAGATCGCAAGAGCTCTGGAAACACCATATATTTT | CASSLDRKSSGNTIYF
TRBJ1-1 | TRBD1 | many | TRBV25-1 | TGTGCCAGCCGCTCAGGGGGTACTGAAGCTTTCTTT | CASRSGGTEAFF
TRBJ1-4 | . | . | TRBV15 | TGTGCCACCAGCAGACTAATACAGGGAGGCGAAAAACTGTTTTTT | CATSRLIQGGEKLFF
TRBJ2-2 | . | many | TRBV5-5 | TGTGCCAGCAGCTTGTTGCCCACCGGGGAGCTGTTTTTT | CASSLLPTGELFF
TRBJ1-5 | . | few | TRBV19 | TGTGCCAGTAGCCGCAGAGGGGAAGAGCAGCCCCAGCATTTT | CASSRRGEEQPQHF
TRBJ2-1 | . | . | TRBV6-2/TRBV6-3 | TGTGCCAGCAGTTACTCTAGGACAGGGTTATGGACTAGCGACTACAATGAGCAGTTCTTC | CASSYSRTGLWTSDYNEQFF
TRBJ2-1 | . | many | TRBV4-1 | TGCGCCAGCAGCCAAGCTAAGTATTACTCCTACAATGAGCAGTTCTTC | CASSQAKYYSYNEQFF
TRBJ2-3 | TRBD2 | many | TRBV5-8 | TGTGCCAGCAGCTCCGGGACTAGCGGGGGAGGCACAGATACGCAGTATTTT | CASSSGTSGGGTDTQYF
TRBJ2-7 | TRBD1 | once | TRBV7-9 | TGTGCCAGCAGCTTAAGACAGGGTTTCTACGAGCAGTACTTC | CASSLRQGFYEQYF
TRBJ1-2 | . | many | TRBV4-1 | TGCGCCAGCAGCCAAGCCCCCTTACAGATGGGCAACTATGGCTACACCTTC | CASSQAPLQMGNYGYTF
TRBJ2-1 | TRBD2 | many | TRBV9 | TGTGCCAGCAGCGTAACCAGCGGGAGTGATGGTGAGCAGTTCTTC | CASSVTSGSDGEQFF
TRBJ2-3 | . | . | TRBV4-3 | TGCGCCAGCAGCCAAGCCTCGATAGGTACGCAGTATTTT | CASSQASIGTQYF
TRBJ2-3 | . | few | TRBV5-6 | TGTGCCAGCAGCTTGGACAGGACGGGATTAGATACGCAGTATTTT | CASSLDRTGLDTQYF
TRBJ2-5 | . | many | TRBV29-1 | TGCAGCGTAGCCGAGTGGCAGGGAGAGACCCAGTACTTC | CSVAEWQGETQYF
TRBJ2-2 | . | many | TRBV7-8 | TGTGCCAGCAGCACAGGCCGCGCCACCGGGGAGCTGTTTTTT | CASSTGRATGELFF
TRBJ1-2 | . | . | TRBV10-2 | TGCGCCAGCAGTGTAAACAGAAACTATGGCTACACCTTC | CASSVNRNYGYTF
TRBJ1-1 | . | few | TRBV15 | TGTGCCACCAGCAGAGATGGGCCCGAAGCTTTCTTT | CATSRDGPEAFF
TRBJ1-3 | . | few | TRBV2 | TGTGCCAGCAGTGGGCCAGCGAAAGGAAACACCATATATTTT | CASSGPAKGNTIYF
TRBJ2-3 | TRBD1 | . | TRBV10-3 | TGTGCCATCAGTGAGTCACAGGGGGCCGCAGAGACGCAGTATTTT | CAISESQGAAETQYF
TRBJ2-7 | TRBD2 | . | TRBV24-1 | TGTGCCACCAGTGATCCTAGCGGGGGGGCCTACGAGCAGTACTTC | CATSDPSGGAYEQYF
TRBJ1-2 | . | . | TRBV24-1 | TGTGCCACCAGTGACCCCCATGCCTATGGCTACACCTTC | CATSDPHAYGYTF
TRBJ1-2 | . | . | TRBV16 | TGTGCCAGCAGCCAATCGGAGATTAACTATGGCTACACCTTC | CASSQSEINYGYTF
TRBJ2-7 | TRBD2 | many | TRBV7-2 | TGTGCCAGCAGCTTAGCGGGGACTAGCGGGACACGCGAGCAGTACTTC | CASSLAGTSGTREQYF
TRBJ2-1 | TRBD2 | . | TRBV6-1 | TGTGCCAGCAGGGAACTAGCGGACGGGGGAGGGCAGTTCTTC | CASRELADGGGQFF
TRBJ2-5 | . | . | TRBV20-1 | TGCAGTGCCAGGGAAAGGTCCCAAGAGACCCAGTACTTC | CSARERSQETQYF
TRBJ1-5 | . | . | TRBV20-1 | TGCAGTGCTAGAGATGCCGGGAAGAATCAGCCCCAGCATTTT | CSARDAGKNQPQHF
TRBJ2-5 | . | . | TRBV5-1 | TGCGCCAGCAGCTTGGGAACCGGGACACCTAGAGAGACCCAGTACTTC | CASSLGTGTPRETQYF
TRBJ2-3 | . | . | TRBV7-2 | TGTGCCAGCAGCTTAGATTCGCGGGCGAGCACAGATACGCAGTATTTT | CASSLDSRASTDTQYF
TRBJ2-5 | TRBD2 | many | TRBV12-3/TRBV12-4 | TGTGCCAGCTCTAAAGCGGGAGGGGAGGAGACCCAGTACTTC | CASSKAGGEETQYF
TRBJ1-5 | . | few | TRBV28 | TGTGCCAGCAGTAACACCTACACCTCCCAACAACCCCAGCATTTT | CASSNTYTSQQPQHF
TRBJ1-6 | TRBD1 | few | TRBV12-3/TRBV12-4 | TGTGCCAGCAGCCCTACGACAGGGGGGAATTCACCCCTCCACTTT | CASSPTTGGNSPLHF
TRBJ1-1 | . | . | TRBV6-5 | TGTGCCAGCAGTTACGGAGGATCTGAAGCTTTCTTT | CASSYGGSEAFF
TRBJ1-1 | TRBD1 | . | TRBV10-3 | TGTGCCATCAGTGAGTCTATGGGACAGGGAGAAGCTTTCTTT | CAISESMGQGEAFF
TRBJ2-2 | . | many | TRBV7-2 | TGTGCCAGCGGTCTAGCCGGGGAGCTGTTTTTT | CASGLAGELFF
TRBJ2-1 | . | few | TRBV4-2 | TGTGCCAGCAGCCAAGATAACAGCAACAATGAGCAGTTCTTC | CASSQDNSNNEQFF